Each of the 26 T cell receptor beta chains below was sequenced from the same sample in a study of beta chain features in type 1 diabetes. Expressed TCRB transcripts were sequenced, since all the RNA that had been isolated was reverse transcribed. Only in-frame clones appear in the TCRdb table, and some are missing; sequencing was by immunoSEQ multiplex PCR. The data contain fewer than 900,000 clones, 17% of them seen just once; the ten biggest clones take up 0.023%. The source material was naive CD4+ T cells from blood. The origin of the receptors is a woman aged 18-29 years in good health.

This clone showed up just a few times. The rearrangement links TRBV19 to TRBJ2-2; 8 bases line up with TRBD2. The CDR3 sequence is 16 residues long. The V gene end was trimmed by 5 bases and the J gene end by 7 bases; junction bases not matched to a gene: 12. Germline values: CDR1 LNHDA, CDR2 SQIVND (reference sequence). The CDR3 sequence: CASSPQGTSGNGELFF. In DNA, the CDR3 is TGTGCCAGTAGTCCGCAGGGAACTAGCGGAAACGGGGAGCTGTTTTTT.

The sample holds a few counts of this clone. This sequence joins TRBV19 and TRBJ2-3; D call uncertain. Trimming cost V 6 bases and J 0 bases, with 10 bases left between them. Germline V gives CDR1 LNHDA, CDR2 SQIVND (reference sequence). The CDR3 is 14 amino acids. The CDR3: CASSPTASTDTQYF. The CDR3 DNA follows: TGTGCCAGTAGCCCGACCGCTAGCACAGATACGCAGTATTTT.

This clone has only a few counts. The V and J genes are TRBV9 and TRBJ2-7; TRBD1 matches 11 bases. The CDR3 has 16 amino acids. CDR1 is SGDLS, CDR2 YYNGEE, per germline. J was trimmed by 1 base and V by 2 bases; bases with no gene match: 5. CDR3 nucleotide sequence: TGTGCCAGCAGCGTCGGACAGGGGGCAAGGTCCTACGAGCAGTACTTC. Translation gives CASSVGQGARSYEQYF.

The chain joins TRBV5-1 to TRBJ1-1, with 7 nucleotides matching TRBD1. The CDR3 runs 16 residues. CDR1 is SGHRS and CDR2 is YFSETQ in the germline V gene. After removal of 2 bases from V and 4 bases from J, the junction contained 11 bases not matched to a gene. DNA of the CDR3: TGCGCCAGCAGCTTTAGGCCGGAGGGGGCTCTCACTGAAGCTTTCTTT. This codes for CASSFRPEGALTEAFF.

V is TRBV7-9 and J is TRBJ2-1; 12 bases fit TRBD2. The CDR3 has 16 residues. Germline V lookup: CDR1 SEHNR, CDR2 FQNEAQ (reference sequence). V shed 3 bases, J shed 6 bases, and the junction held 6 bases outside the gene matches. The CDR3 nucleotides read TGTGCCAGCAGCTTCAGACTAGCGGGAGCACGCAATGAGCAGTTCTTC. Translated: CASSFRLAGARNEQFF.

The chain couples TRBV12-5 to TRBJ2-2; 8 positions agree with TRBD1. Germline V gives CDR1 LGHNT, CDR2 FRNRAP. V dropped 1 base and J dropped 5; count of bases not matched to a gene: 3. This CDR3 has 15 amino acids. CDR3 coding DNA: TGTGCTAGTGGTTTGGGGACAGGGCTAACCGGGGAGCTGTTTTTT. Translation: CASGLGTGLTGELFF.

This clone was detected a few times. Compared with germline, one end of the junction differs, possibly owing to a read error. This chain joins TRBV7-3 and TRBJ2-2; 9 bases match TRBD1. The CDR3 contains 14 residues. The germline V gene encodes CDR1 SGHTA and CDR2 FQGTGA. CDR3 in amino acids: CASSPDRGTRELFF. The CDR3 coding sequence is TGTGCCAGCAGCCCGGACAGGGGCACCCGGGAGCTGTTTTTT.

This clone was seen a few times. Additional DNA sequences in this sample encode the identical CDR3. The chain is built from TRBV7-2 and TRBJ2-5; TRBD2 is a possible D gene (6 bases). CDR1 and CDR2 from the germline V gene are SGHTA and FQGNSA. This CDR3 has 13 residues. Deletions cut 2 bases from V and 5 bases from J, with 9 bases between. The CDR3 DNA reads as TGTGCCAGCAGCTTAAGTCGGGAGGAGACCCAGTACTTC. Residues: CASSLSREETQYF. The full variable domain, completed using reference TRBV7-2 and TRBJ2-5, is GAGVSQSPSNKVTEKGKDVELRCDPISGHTALYWYRQSLGQGLEFLIYFQGNSAPDKSGLPSDRFSAERTGGSVSTLTIQRTQQEDSAVYLCASSLSREETQYFGPGTRLLVL.

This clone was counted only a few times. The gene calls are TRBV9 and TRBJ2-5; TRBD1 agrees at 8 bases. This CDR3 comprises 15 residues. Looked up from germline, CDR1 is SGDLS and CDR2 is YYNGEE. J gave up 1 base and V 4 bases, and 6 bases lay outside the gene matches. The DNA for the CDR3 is TGTGCCAGCAGCCCACAAGGGACAGGCCAAGAGACCCAGTACTTC. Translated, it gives CASSPQGTGQETQYF.

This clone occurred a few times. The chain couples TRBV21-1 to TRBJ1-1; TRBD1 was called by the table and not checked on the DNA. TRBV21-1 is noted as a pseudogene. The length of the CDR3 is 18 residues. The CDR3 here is CASSSTSRDRGLNTEAFF. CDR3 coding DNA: TGTGCCAGCAGCTCGACATCCCGGGACAGGGGGCTGAACACTGAAGCTTTCTTT.

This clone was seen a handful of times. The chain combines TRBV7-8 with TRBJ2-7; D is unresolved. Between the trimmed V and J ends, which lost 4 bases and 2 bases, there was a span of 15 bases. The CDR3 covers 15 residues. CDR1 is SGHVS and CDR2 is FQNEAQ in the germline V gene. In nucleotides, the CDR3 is TGTGCCAGCAGCTCCGGTAGAGCCGACCCCTACGAGCAGTACTTC. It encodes CASSSGRADPYEQYF.

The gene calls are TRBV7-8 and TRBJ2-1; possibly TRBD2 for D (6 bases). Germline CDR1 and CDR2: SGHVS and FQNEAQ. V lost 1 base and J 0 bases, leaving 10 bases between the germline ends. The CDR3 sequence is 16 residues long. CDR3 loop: CASSLGSSGSYNEQFF. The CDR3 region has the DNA TGTGCCAGCAGCTTAGGCAGTAGCGGCTCCTACAATGAGCAGTTCTTC. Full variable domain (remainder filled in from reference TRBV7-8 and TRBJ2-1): GAGVSQSPRYKVAKRGQDVALRCDPISGHVSLFWYQQALGQGPEFLTYFQNEAQLDKSGLPSDRFFAERPEGSVSTLKIQRTQQEDSAVYLCASSLGSSGSYNEQFFGPGTRLTVL.

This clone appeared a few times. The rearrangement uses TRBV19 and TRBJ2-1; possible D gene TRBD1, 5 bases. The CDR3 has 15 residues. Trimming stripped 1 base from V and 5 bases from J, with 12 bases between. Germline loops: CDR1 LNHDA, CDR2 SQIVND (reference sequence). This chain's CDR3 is CASSIGAGRNNEQFF. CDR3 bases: TGTGCCAGTAGTATAGGTGCAGGGCGAAACAATGAGCAGTTCTTC.

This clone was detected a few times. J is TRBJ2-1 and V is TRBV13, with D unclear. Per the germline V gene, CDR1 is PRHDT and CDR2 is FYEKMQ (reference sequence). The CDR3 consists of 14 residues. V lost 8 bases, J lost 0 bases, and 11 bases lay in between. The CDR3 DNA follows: TGTGCCAGCGGGCGGCGATACTCCTACAATGAGCAGTTCTTC. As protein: CASGRRYSYNEQFF. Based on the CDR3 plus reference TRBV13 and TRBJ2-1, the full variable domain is AAGVIQSPRHLIKEKRETATLKCYPIPRHDTVYWYQQGPGQDPQFLISFYEKMQSDKGSIPDRFSAQQFSDYHSELNMSSLELGDSALYFCASGRRYSYNEQFFGPGTRLTVL.

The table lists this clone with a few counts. The CDR3 DNA sequence: TGTGCCAGCAGTAGGACGGTCACCGGGGAGCTGTTTTTT. This gives the protein CASSRTVTGELFF. The chain has TRBV6-5 and TRBJ2-2; no definite D call. This CDR3 region has 13 residues. Trimming took off 5 bases at V and 4 bases at J, with 8 bases between the two ends. Per the germline V gene, CDR1 is MNHEY and CDR2 is SVGAGI.

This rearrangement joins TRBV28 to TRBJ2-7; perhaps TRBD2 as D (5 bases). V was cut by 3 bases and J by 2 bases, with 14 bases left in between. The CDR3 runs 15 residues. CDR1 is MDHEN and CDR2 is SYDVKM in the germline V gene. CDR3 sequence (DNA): TGTGCCAGCAGTTTCAGCGGTCTAGCCGCCTACGAGCAGTACTTC. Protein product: CASSFSGLAAYEQYF.

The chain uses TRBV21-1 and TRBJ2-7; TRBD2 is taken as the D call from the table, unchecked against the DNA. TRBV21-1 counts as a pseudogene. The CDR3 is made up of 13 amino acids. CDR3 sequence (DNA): TGTGCCAGCAGTCGGGAGGGCCCCTACGAGCAGTACTTC. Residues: CASSREGPYEQYF.

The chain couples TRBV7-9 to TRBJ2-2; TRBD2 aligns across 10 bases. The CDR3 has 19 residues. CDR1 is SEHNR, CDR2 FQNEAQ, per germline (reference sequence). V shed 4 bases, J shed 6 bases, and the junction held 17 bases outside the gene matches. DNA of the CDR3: TGTGCCAGCAGCTCCCCAGGTTCACTAGCGGGAATGTTCTCCGGGGAGCTGTTTTTT. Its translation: CASSSPGSLAGMFSGELFF.

The CDR3 region is CASWSGPGTEAFF. For the CDR3, the DNA is TGTGCCAGCTGGTCGGGCCCGGGCACTGAAGCTTTCTTT. The V gene is TRBV2, the J gene TRBJ1-1, with D hard to call. CDR1 is SNHLY and CDR2 is FYNNEI in the germline V gene. CDR3 length: 13 amino acids. Trimming cost V 8 bases and J 4 bases, with 14 bases left between them.

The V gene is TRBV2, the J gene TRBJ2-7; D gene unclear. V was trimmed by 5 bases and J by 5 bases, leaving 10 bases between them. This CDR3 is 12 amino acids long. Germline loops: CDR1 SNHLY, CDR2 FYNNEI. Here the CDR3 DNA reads TGTGCCAGCAGTTTTTACGGAAACGAGCAGTACTTC. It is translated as CASSFYGNEQYF.

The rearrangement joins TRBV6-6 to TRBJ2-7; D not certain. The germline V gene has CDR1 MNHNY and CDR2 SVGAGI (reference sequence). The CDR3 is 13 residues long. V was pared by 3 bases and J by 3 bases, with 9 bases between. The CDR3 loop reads CASSYVGGYEQYF. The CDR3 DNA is TGTGCCAGCAGTTATGTGGGCGGCTACGAGCAGTACTTC.

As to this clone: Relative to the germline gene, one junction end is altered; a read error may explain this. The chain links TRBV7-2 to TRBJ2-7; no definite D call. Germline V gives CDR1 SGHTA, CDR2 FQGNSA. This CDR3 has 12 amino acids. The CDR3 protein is CASSPATLPPDF. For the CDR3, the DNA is TGTGCCAGCAGCCCGGCGACTCTACCACCAGACTTC.

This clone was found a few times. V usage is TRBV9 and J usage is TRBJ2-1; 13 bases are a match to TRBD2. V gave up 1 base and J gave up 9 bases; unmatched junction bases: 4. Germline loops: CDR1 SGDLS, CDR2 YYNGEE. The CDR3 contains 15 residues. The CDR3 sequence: CASSVRTSGRAEQFF. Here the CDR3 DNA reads TGTGCCAGCAGCGTACGGACTAGCGGGAGAGCTGAGCAGTTCTTC.

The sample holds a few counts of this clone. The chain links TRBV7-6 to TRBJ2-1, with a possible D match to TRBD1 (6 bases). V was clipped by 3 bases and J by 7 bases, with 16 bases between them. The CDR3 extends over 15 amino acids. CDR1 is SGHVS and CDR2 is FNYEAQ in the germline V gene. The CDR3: CASSLGANRENEQFF. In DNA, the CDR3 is TGTGCCAGCAGCTTGGGTGCCAACAGGGAGAATGAGCAGTTCTTC.

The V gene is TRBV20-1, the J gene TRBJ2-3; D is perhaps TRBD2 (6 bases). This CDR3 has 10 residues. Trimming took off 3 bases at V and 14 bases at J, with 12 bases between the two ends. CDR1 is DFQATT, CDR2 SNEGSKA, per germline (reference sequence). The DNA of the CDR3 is TGCAGTGCTAGGCGGGATATCTCGTATTTT. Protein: CSARRDISYF.

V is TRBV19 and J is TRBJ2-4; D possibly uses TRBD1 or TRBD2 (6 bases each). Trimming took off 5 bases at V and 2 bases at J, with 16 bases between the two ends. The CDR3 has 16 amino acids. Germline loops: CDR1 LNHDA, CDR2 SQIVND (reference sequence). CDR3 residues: CASSQETRGSKNIQYF. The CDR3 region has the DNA TGTGCCAGTAGTCAGGAGACTAGGGGGTCCAAAAACATTCAGTACTTC.